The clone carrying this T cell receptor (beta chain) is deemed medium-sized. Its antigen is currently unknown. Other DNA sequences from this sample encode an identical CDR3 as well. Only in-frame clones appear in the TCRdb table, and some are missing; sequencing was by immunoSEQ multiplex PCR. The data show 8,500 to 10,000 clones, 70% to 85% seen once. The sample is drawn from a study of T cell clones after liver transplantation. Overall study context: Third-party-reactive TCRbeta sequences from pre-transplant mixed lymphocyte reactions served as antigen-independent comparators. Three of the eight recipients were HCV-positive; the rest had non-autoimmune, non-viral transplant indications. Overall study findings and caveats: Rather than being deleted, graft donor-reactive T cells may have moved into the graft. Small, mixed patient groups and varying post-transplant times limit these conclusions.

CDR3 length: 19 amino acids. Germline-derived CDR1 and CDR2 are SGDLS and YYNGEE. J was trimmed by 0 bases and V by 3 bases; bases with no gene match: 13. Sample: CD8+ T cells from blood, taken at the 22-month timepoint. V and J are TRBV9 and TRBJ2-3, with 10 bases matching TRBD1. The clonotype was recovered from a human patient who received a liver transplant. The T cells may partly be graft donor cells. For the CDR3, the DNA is TGTGCCAGCAGCGACGGGGGGAGGACAGGGGGACCTAGCACAGATACGCAGTATTTT. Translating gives CASSDGGRTGGPSTDTQYF.